A selection of T cell receptor beta chains follows, all from one sample in a study of cytomegalovirus exposure and HLA in healthy donors. Generated by immunoSEQ multiplex PCR, the TCRdb table keeps only in-frame clones and is missing some. This sample has around 150,000 clones, with just under 80% found just once. Specimen: PBMCs. The receptors come from a young man in good health and CMV-seronegative. CDR3s include the opening cysteine and the closing phenylalanine or tryptophan. The D gene is left open where the match is weak. Clone size appears in some rows only: once, few, many, or a class for an expanded clone.

CDR3 DNA: TGTGCCAGCTCACCACAGGGAGTCTCTGGAAACACCATATATTTT
CDR3 protein: CASSPQGVSGNTIYF
clone size: .
V gene: TRBV18
J gene: TRBJ1-3
D gene: .

CDR3 DNA: TGTGCCATCGGACGACAGAGAAATGAAAAACTGTTTTTT
CDR3 protein: CAIGRQRNEKLFF
clone size: .
V gene: TRBV10-3
J gene: TRBJ1-4
D gene: .

CDR3 DNA: TGCGCCAGCAGCCAGGCTACTAGATTGGATGAGCAGTTCTTC
CDR3 protein: CASSQATRLDEQFF
clone size: .
V gene: TRBV4-1
J gene: TRBJ2-1
D gene: .

CDR3 DNA: TGTGCCAGCAGTGAAGTTGTAACACACTACGAGCAGTACTTC
CDR3 protein: CASSEVVTHYEQYF
clone size: few
V gene: TRBV6-5
J gene: TRBJ2-7
D gene: .

CDR3 DNA: TGTGCCAGCAGTCTCAGAAGGACAGGGACCAATGAGCAGTTCTTC
CDR3 protein: CASSLRRTGTNEQFF
clone size: .
V gene: TRBV7-6
J gene: TRBJ2-1
D gene: TRBD1

CDR3 DNA: TGTGCCAGCAGCGTAAGGGACGGACTAGCGGGAAACGATGAGCAGTTCTTC
CDR3 protein: CASSVRDGLAGNDEQFF
clone size: .
V gene: TRBV9
J gene: TRBJ2-1
D gene: TRBD2

CDR3 DNA: TGCAGCGTGACTAGCGGGGGGTACGAGCAGTACTTC
CDR3 protein: CSVTSGGYEQYF
clone size: .
V gene: TRBV29-1
J gene: TRBJ2-7
D gene: TRBD2

CDR3 DNA: TGTGCCAGCAGCTACGGGGGGAACACTGAAGCTTTCTTT
CDR3 protein: CASSYGGNTEAFF
clone size: .
V gene: TRBV9
J gene: TRBJ1-1
D gene: .

CDR3 DNA: TGTGCCAGCAGCTCAGCGACAGAAGTCTCCTACGAGCAGTACTTC
CDR3 protein: CASSSATEVSYEQYF
clone size: .
V gene: TRBV6-5
J gene: TRBJ2-7
D gene: .

CDR3 DNA: TGTGCCAGCAGCTCCGTCCCGGGACTAGCGGGGCAAGAGACCCAGTACTTC
CDR3 protein: CASSSVPGLAGQETQYF
clone size: .
V gene: TRBV7-2
J gene: TRBJ2-5
D gene: TRBD2